A selection of T cell receptor beta chains follows, all from one sample in a study of beta chain features in type 1 diabetes. Repertoires were generated with immunoSEQ multiplex PCR, while TCRdb's copy carries only in-frame clones and drops some. The table has around 690,000 clones, roughly an eighth seen once; the top ten hold more than 0.1%. Specimen: naive CD4+ T cells from blood. The receptors were gathered from a man aged 25 to 45 with type 1 diabetes. CDR3s include the opening cysteine and the closing phenylalanine or tryptophan. The D gene is left open where the match is weak. Not all rows give a size; the values are once, few, many and, for expanded clones, a class.

j_call clone_size d_call v_call cdr3_nt cdr3_aa
TRBJ1-5 NA TRBD1 TRBV7-2 TGTGCCAGCAGCTTAGAAGGGGGCGGGAGCAATCAGCCCCAGCATTTT CASSLEGGGSNQPQHF
TRBJ2-1 few TRBD1 TRBV7-3 TGTGCCAGCAGCCTAAGGGGGCAGGACCTCAATGAGCAGTTCTTC CASSLRGQDLNEQFF
TRBJ2-5 NA TRBD1 TRBV12-5 TGTGCTAGTGGGACATGGACAGGGCAAGAGACCCAGTACTTC CASGTWTGQETQYF
TRBJ2-1 few TRBD2 TRBV11-3 TGTGCCAGCAGTACTGAGGGCCCATGGGGGGGTGAGCAGTTCTTC CASSTEGPWGGEQFF
TRBJ1-4 few NA TRBV27 TGTGCCAGCAGTTTACACTTTTCAACTAATGAAAAACTGTTTTTT CASSLHFSTNEKLFF
TRBJ1-4 few TRBD1 TRBV14 TGTGCCAGCAGCCAGGGGACAGAATCTAATGAAAAACTGTTTTTT CASSQGTESNEKLFF
TRBJ2-5 few NA TRBV7-2 TGTGCCAGCAGCCTCTATGGAGACCTGGAGACCCAGTACTTC CASSLYGDLETQYF
TRBJ2-7 few TRBD1 TRBV29-1 TGCAGCGCACCGGGACAGGGGGTCCACGAGCAGTACTTC CSAPGQGVHEQYF
TRBJ2-2 NA TRBD2 TRBV5-1 TGCGCCAGCATGCGAGGTAGCGGGGCCAACACCGGGGAGCTGTTTTTT CASMRGSGANTGELFF
TRBJ1-2 NA NA TRBV30 TGTGCCTGGAGTGTACGACGTGGCTACACCTTC CAWSVRRGYTF
TRBJ2-5 few NA TRBV5-1 TGCGCCAGCAGCTTGGTACCAGGGCAAGAGACCCAGTACTTC CASSLVPGQETQYF
TRBJ2-7 NA NA TRBV6-5 TGTGCCAGCAGCACCGGAGGAAATCCCTACGAGCAGTACTTC CASSTGGNPYEQYF
TRBJ2-2 NA NA TRBV7-2 TGTGCCAGCATCGAACCCCCGGTCACCGGGGAGCTGTTTTTT CASIEPPVTGELFF